This T cell receptor beta chain was retrieved from a study of cytomegalovirus exposure and HLA in healthy donors listed by TCRdb under 2017. Notes on the research overall: According to an earlier analysis of a few hundred of the donors, 150 million to 200 million T cells yielded approximately 120 million unique TCR beta sequences and 276 Gb of sequence data. An early release that covered 640 HLA-typed donors contained approximately 300 gigabases of sequencing data and approximately 85 million unique TCR sequences. About five DR-DQ haplotypes were treated as single units for association and clustering because of strong linkage in the cohort. On average, roughly 200,000 unique TCR beta nucleotide sequences were sequenced per donor among a few hundred genotyped donors of the cohort, with 15% to 20% of those sequences being non-productive. The later analysis used no new phenotypic data to find candidate immune exposures, relying instead on TCR beta sequences and their occurrence across donors. All discovery cohort repertoires had been generated on a single sequencing platform. Besides the first cohort of approximately 670 subjects, a separate validation cohort made up of over 95 different subjects was used. Using immunosequencing, the study profiled T cell repertoires from 550 to 750 subjects and related those repertoires to cytomegalovirus serostatus. An earlier analysis of about 600 of the donors used high-throughput TCR beta sequencing to judge whether each TCR beta V gene segment behaved as functional or pseudogenic. The genetic ancestry cluster associated with self-reported Caucasian donors included roughly 84% of the 300 to 400 genotyped donors. The number of typed donors differed by locus: roughly 629-640 for A, B, C, DRB1 and DQB1; 500 to 550 for DQA1; 600 to 610 for DPA1; and roughly 470 for DPB1. Donor age, sex, ethnicity and CMV serostatus were collected together with the repertoire data. To study patterns of TCR occurrence, a later analysis re-analyzed previously published TCR beta repertoires from 700 or so donors and added high-resolution HLA genotyping. A later genetic analysis took genome-wide SNP genotypes for about three fifths of the 666 donors and used that subset as a discovery cohort. The study was designed to test whether signatures of past pathogen exposure could be identified by cataloging public T cell receptors. HLA typing included class I and class II loci at four-digit resolution. The study combined high-throughput TCR immunosequencing, statistical association of individual TCRs with disease status, and machine learning to predict cytomegalovirus infection status.

The library came from the immunoSEQ multiplex PCR assay. The multiplex PCR relied on a mix of 60 forward primers for TCR Vbeta segments and 13 reverse primers for TCR Jbeta segments. Amplification of the CDR3 region of rearranged TCR beta genes was performed with a multiplex PCR assay on genomic DNA. On the Illumina HiSeq System, the amplified TCR beta libraries were sequenced as 87-base-pair reads. Processing in the source paper ran as follows. Across the 600 to 700 repertoires, a later analysis counted tens of millions of unique TCR beta chains, roughly 11 million of which were shared by at least two donors. A nearest-neighbor algorithm error-corrected the raw reads and collapsed the reads into unique sequences, merging closely related sequences to remove PCR and sequencing errors. CDR3 sequences were aligned to IMGT reference sequences to assign V, D and J gene segments. For a sequence to be retained, a match of at least six nucleotides was required to both a V gene segment and a J gene segment. A rearrangement counted as productive if the CDR3 had no stop codons and remained in frame with V and J, and every other rearrangement counted as non-productive. CDR3 was defined according to IMGT convention as the region running from the second conserved V-encoded cysteine to the conserved J-encoded phenylalanine. The earlier analysis of some 580 of the donors excluded any sequence lacking an unambiguous match to a single V gene segment. In an earlier analysis of a few hundred of the donors, a V segment was called functional when productive rearrangements were above 56.7%, and segregating when the standard deviation between donors exceeded 5%. A statistical classification framework was developed to diagnose cytomegalovirus status using the catalog of TCR beta chain sequences. In a later analysis, V and J genes were assigned by comparing TCR nucleotide sequences against IMGT/GENE-DB human TR gene sequences. A later analysis assigned CDR3 sequences and most-parsimonious VDJ recombination scenarios with the TCRdist pipeline. A later analysis defined each TCR beta chain by its CDR3 amino acid sequence plus V-gene family, and excluded reads lacking a unique V-gene family. To address suspected cross-contamination and a sequencing artifact, a later analysis removed around 590 highly shared, low-generation-probability nucleotide sequences. A later analysis calculated a clonal expansion index for each public chain from normalized within-repertoire ranks of inferred template counts. A later analysis computed generation probabilities with a VDJ recombination model fitted to out-of-frame rearrangements, and checked the results against IGoR. Hypergeometric tests were used in a later analysis to score TCR-TCR, TCR-HLA and TCR-CMV co-occurrence, with a repertoire-size bias correction applied to the TCR pairs. To estimate false discovery rates, a later analysis permuted the HLA or CMV assignments 20 times. In a later analysis, co-occurring TCRs were grouped using DBSCAN, with TCRdist sequence similarity added in when clustering inside HLA-allele-positive subsets. Co-occurrence clustering excluded repertoires with fewer than 30,000 or more than 120,000 public chains, plus five with anomalous nucleotide sharing. Not all clones reach the TCRdb copy of this immuneACCESS table, which keeps in-frame sequences only. Checked studies attribute under half of the gap to unresolved V genes and leave the rest unexplained. V and J calls and clone size follow that table, whereas D and trimming were derived from the DNA. The sample table lists 130,000 or so clones, roughly 70% of them with a count of one. The ten largest clones represent 6.6% of the sample.

General conclusions and limits of the study: For the cohort, immune exposure information was limited to CMV serostatus. A further reported finding was that TCR beta sequences accurately predicted the HLA-A and HLA-B alleles for most subjects in the first cohort. Linkage disequilibrium might explain the correlated functional status among segregating V segments, but an unknown experimental factor could not be excluded. Presence/absence analyses assumed roughly uniform sequencing depth across donors, an assumption that may not hold. According to a later analysis, most CMV-associated TCR beta chains appeared to be HLA-restricted, and the HLA associations seemed to be driven largely by CMV exposure. Because HLA typing was unavailable for some donors at each locus, only the typed subset was used in association tests. A later analysis found that TCR association rates varied across HLA loci, with DRB1 alleles showing the most associated TCRs and HLA-C alleles the fewest. It was suggested by the authors that the approach could potentially be generalized to other disease states and immunological phenotypes. In a later genetic analysis, a missense DCLRE1C variant was associated with V-gene and J-gene trimming of TCR beta chains, and the association was replicated in an independent cohort. In the study, some 180 TCR beta chains were listed as associated with cytomegalovirus. The 87-base-pair reads could not distinguish some IMGT-functional V segments, including TRBV6-2 and TRBV6-3, so those segments were excluded. The cohort was sequenced for TCR beta chains only, and without alpha or paired-chain data the features that could be detected were limited. Most TCR sequences were seen in very few donors, while some public TCRs were found in many individuals. According to a later genetic analysis, donors in an Asian-associated ancestry cluster had fewer N-insertions in productive TCRs than the approximately 670-donor mean. A few of the identified cytomegalovirus-associated TCR beta chains were confirmed in vitro to be specific for cytomegalovirus antigens. A cluster of highly shared sequence variants was judged likely to represent a technical artifact of the sequencing pipeline. In a later analysis, several top co-occurrence clusters were reported to appear linked to parvovirus B19, influenza, CMV and Epstein-Barr virus. Specific HLA alleles were associated with more than 15,000 TCR beta sequences at a false discovery rate of 0.05 in a later analysis. In a later analysis, HLA-associated TCR beta chains were found to be more clonally expanded and to have lower generation probabilities than equally common non-associated chains. In an earlier analysis of around 500 of the donors, most TCR beta V segments appeared in productive rearrangements about 87% or about 30% of the time, broadly matching IMGT annotations. The classifier was reported to diagnose cytomegalovirus status with high specificity and sensitivity in both the original cohort and the validation cohort. When HLA alleles, especially DR and DQ, strongly co-occurred, attributing TCR associations to individual alleles was difficult. Over 15 rarely observed V segments, including chromosome 9 orphons, were excluded from the earlier analysis of almost 600 of the donors because counts were too low.

V was cut back by 4 bases and J by 1 base, leaving a gap of 12 bases between them. Via the germline V gene, CDR1 is SGHDT and CDR2 YYEEEE. Including the terminal cysteine and phenylalanine, the CDR3 comprises 15 residues. CDR3 DNA is the only sequence kept; it has 45 bases, read in frame from the first base. The cohort was made up of 650 to 700 healthy bone marrow donors. All cohort members were sampled while nominally healthy, although unrecorded immune exposures were likely present. The donor tested CMV seropositive and was one of the 289 seropositive cohort members. A peripheral blood sample was collected from each donor, and TCR beta sequencing was performed on peripheral blood mononuclear cells. Genomic DNA extraction from the blood cell samples was performed with the Qiagen DNeasy Blood Extraction Kit. This clone occurred once. Its antigen remains unidentified. Per-nucleotide qualities are absent, and no much larger clonotype sits a single base away.

The V and J genes are TRBV5-6 and TRBJ1-5; no D gene is confidently identified. Sequenced sample: PBMCs. The sequence derives from a man between 40 and 49 years old in good health and CMV-seropositive. The DNA reads TGTGCCAGCAGCGGCTTCAAGTGGAGCAATCAGCCCCAGCATTTT. Its amino acids are CASSGFKWSNQPQHF.